This TCR beta chain was identified during a study of CD8 T cells in Susac syndrome. Study-level information: Patients with Susac syndrome were therapy-naive, treated with corticosteroids, or treated with intravenous immunoglobulin alone when blood was collected.

There are 14 residues in the CDR3. V was shortened by 5 bases and J by 6 bases, with 15 bases between the two germline ends. In germline, CDR1 is LGHNA, CDR2 YNFKEQ. Reverse transcription used about 0.5 to 1 ug RNA and random hexamers. TCR beta CDR3 was amplified by immunoSEQ multiplex PCR. This amplification extended across 54 Vbeta and 13 Jbeta segments. Via MiXCR, TCRdb re-called the immunoSEQ multiplex PCR reads, giving one row per CDR3 protein. Here the sample spans 50,000 to 55,000 distinct CDR3 sequences, around 95% being singletons. It was negative isolation that provided the CD8+ and CD4+ T cells, whereas TEMRA cells were enriched by FACS.

The clonotype was recovered from a human donor with Susac syndrome. The rearrangement joins TRBV4-2 to TRBJ2-3, with D possibly called TRBD1 or TRBD2 (5 bases each). Sequences were obtained from CD8+ T cells from PBMCs. The DNA for the CDR3 is TGTGCCAGCAGCGCTGAGAGGGGAAGGGATACGCAGTATTTT. Protein: CASSAERGRDTQYF.